The 28 T cell receptor beta chains below were found in one sample sequenced in a study of blood T cell repertoires in COVID-19. Produced via immunoSEQ multiplex PCR; TCRdb's table is partial and in-frame only. The table lists under 200,000 clones, roughly four fifths of them singletons. The sample taken for sequencing was peripheral blood. All receptors come from a woman of 80 years or more with acute or convalescent COVID-19.

The genes are TRBV5-6 and TRBJ2-5; possibly TRBD2 for D (6 bases). CDR3 length equals 15 residues. CDR1 is SGHDT, CDR2 YYEEEE, per germline. V lost 3 bases to trimming and J lost 3 bases, with 15 bases between them. The CDR3 bases are TGTGCCAGCAGCTCTCTCCCGGGACTTAAAGAGACCCAGTACTTC. Its protein is CASSSLPGLKETQYF. Together with reference TRBV5-6 and TRBJ2-5, the CDR3 gives the full variable domain: DAGVTQSPTHLIKTRGQQVTLRCSPKSGHDTVSWYQQALGQGPQFIFQYYEEEERQRGNFPDRFSGHQFPNYSSELNVNALLLGDSALYLCASSSLPGLKETQYFGPGTRLLVL.

This chain joins TRBV6-1 and TRBJ2-3; TRBD1 matches at 7 bases. In germline, CDR1 is MNHNS, CDR2 SASEGT. V was pared by 6 bases and J by 6 bases, with 9 bases of the junction left unmatched. The CDR3 runs to 14 residues. This CDR3 reads CASSDTGTVDTQYF. The CDR3 DNA is TGTGCCAGCAGCGACACGGGGACAGTCGATACGCAGTATTTT.

For the CDR3, the DNA is TGTGCCAGCTCCGAGGCAGGTCGGGGGGCGCTGGAGACCCAGTACTTC. This encodes CASSEAGRGALETQYF. This chain joins TRBV5-4 and TRBJ2-5; D possibly corresponds to TRBD2 (7 bases). Germline V CDR1 and CDR2: SGHNT, YYREEE (reference sequence). The CDR3 spans 16 residues. V was clipped by 7 bases and J by 5 bases, with 24 bases between them.

The chain couples TRBV5-1 to TRBJ1-1; the match to TRBD1 covers 7 bases. The trim removed 0 bases at V and 3 bases at J, leaving 5 bases unmatched. The V gene's germline CDR1 is SGHRS and CDR2 YFSETQ. CDR3 length equals 15 residues. The CDR3 spells CASSLAARGDTEAFF. The CDR3 DNA follows: TGCGCCAGCAGCTTGGCCGCCAGGGGGGACACTGAAGCTTTCTTT. The entire variable domain, with the rest obtained from reference TRBV5-1 and TRBJ1-1, is as follows: KAGVTQTPRYLIKTRGQQVTLSCSPISGHRSVSWYQQTPGQGLQFLFEYFSETQRNKGNFPGRFSGRQFSNSRSEMNVSTLELGDSALYLCASSLAARGDTEAFFGQGTRLTVV.

The V and J genes are TRBV2 and TRBJ1-3; 7 bases map to TRBD1. CDR3 length: 14 residues. Germline assignment: CDR1 SNHLY and CDR2 FYNNEI. After removal of 5 bases from V and 0 bases from J, the junction contained 1 base not matched to a gene. CDR3 sequence (DNA): TGTGCCAGCAGTTGGACAGGCTCTGGAAACACCATATATTTT. Translating it yields CASSWTGSGNTIYF.

The chain recombines TRBV2 with TRBJ2-5; 9 bases line up with TRBD1. The CDR3 consists of 15 residues. Germline V gene data show CDR1 as SNHLY and CDR2 as FYNNEI. J was trimmed by 1 base and V by 6 bases; bases with no gene match: 6. The CDR3: CASRGQGPPQETQYF. The DNA for the CDR3 is TGTGCCAGCAGAGGACAGGGGCCTCCCCAAGAGACCCAGTACTTC.

This chain links TRBV19 with TRBJ1-6; D is undetermined. V gave up 0 bases and J gave up 9 bases, with 18 bases separating them. The germline V gene has CDR1 LNHDA and CDR2 SQIVND (reference sequence). CDR3 size: 17 residues. The CDR3 nucleotides are TGTGCCAGTAGTATAGAGTCGGCGACCTCCGGCGGTTCACCCCTCCACTTT. Translating it yields CASSIESATSGGSPLHF.

V is TRBV11-2 and J is TRBJ2-2; D perhaps matches TRBD1 (5 bases). The germline CDR1 and CDR2 sequences are SGHAT and FQNNGV. The CDR3 runs 15 residues. Trimming pared 5 bases from V and 4 bases from J, leaving 14 bases between. Here the CDR3 DNA reads TGTGCCAGCAGCCAATCCGGAAGGGGCACCGGGGAGCTGTTTTTT. Encoded protein: CASSQSGRGTGELFF.

This clone was recorded a few times. The rearrangement joins TRBV2 to TRBJ2-2, with 10 bases identical to TRBD1. Germline CDR1 reads SNHLY; CDR2 reads FYNNEI. The CDR3 sequence is 18 residues long. The J segment lost 3 bases and the V segment lost 5 bases, leaving 12 bases of the junction unmatched. CDR3 protein: CASSYSLPGQGHTGELFF. CDR3 DNA sequence: TGTGCCAGCAGTTACTCACTTCCGGGACAGGGGCACACCGGGGAGCTGTTTTTT. The full variable domain, completed using reference TRBV2 and TRBJ2-2, is EPEVTQTPSHQVTQMGQEVILRCVPISNHLYFYWYRQILGQKVEFLVSFYNNEISEKSEIFDDQFSVERPDGSNFTLKIRSTKLEDSAMYFCASSYSLPGQGHTGELFFGEGSRLTVL.

This clone was recorded once. The genes are TRBV5-4 and TRBJ2-3; D not certain. The V end lost 0 bases, the J end lost 9 bases, and 8 bases lay between the germline ends. There are 12 residues in the CDR3. Germline V gene data show CDR1 as SGHNT and CDR2 as YYREEE (reference sequence). This chain's CDR3 is CASSLGPRTQYF. In DNA form, the CDR3 reads TGTGCCAGCAGCTTGGGGCCCCGCACGCAGTATTTT. The full variable domain, completed using reference TRBV5-4 and TRBJ2-3, is ETGVTQSPTHLIKTRGQQVTLRCSSQSGHNTVSWYQQALGQGPQFIFQYYREEENGRGNFPPRFSGLQFPNYSSELNVNALELDDSALYLCASSLGPRTQYFGPGTRLTVL.

The table lists this clone with a few counts. The chain employs TRBV7-8 and TRBJ2-2; 9 bases are a match to TRBD2. Unmatched junction bases numbered 6, after V lost 5 bases and J lost 5 bases. Germline lookup yields CDR1 SGHVS and CDR2 FQNEAQ. This CDR3 comprises 15 residues. CDR3 in DNA: TGTGCCAGCAGCCTCTTGGCGGGAGGGACCGGGGAGCTGTTTTTT. This codes for CASSLLAGGTGELFF.

This clone was counted between two and nine times. The V call is TRBV14, the J call TRBJ1-3; possible D gene TRBD1, 5 bases. The germline V gene has CDR1 SGHDN and CDR2 FVKESK. V was shortened by 6 bases and J by 8 bases, with 17 bases between the two germline ends. This CDR3 spans 14 amino acids. CDR3 loop: CASSPTGPGYTIYF. In nucleotides, the CDR3 is TGTGCCAGCAGTCCCACAGGCCCAGGATACACCATATATTTT.

The chain is built from TRBV4-3 and TRBJ2-3, with D hard to call. The CDR3 spans 13 residues. V lost 1 base, J lost 0 bases, and 2 bases lay in between. Per the germline V gene, CDR1 is LGHNA and CDR2 is YSLEER. CDR3 in amino acids: CASSQASTDTQYF. CDR3 DNA: TGCGCCAGCAGCCAAGCTAGCACAGATACGCAGTATTTT.

The chain recombines TRBV6-2 or TRBV6-3 with TRBJ2-1; 10 bases align to TRBD1. The CDR3 spans 16 residues. Per the germline V gene, CDR1 is MNHEY and CDR2 is SVGEGT. The V gene end was trimmed by 2 bases and the J gene end by 1 base; junction bases not matched to a gene: 2. The CDR3 loop is CASSYRTGGSYNEQFF. The DNA for the CDR3 is TGTGCCAGCAGTTACCGGACAGGGGGTTCCTACAATGAGCAGTTCTTC.

This chain joins TRBV19 and TRBJ2-3; 12 bases match TRBD2. CDR3 length equals 15 residues. The germline V gene encodes CDR1 LNHDA and CDR2 SQIVND (reference sequence). V shed 5 bases, J shed 3 bases, and the junction held 3 bases outside the gene matches. The CDR3 loop is CASSVTSGRTDTQYF. In nucleotides, the CDR3 is TGTGCCAGTAGTGTCACTAGCGGGAGGACAGATACGCAGTATTTT.

The rearrangement uses TRBV5-1 and TRBJ2-1; a possible D gene is TRBD2 (6 bases). This CDR3 comprises 16 residues. Germline values: CDR1 SGHRS, CDR2 YFSETQ. Trimming removed 4 bases at V and 6 bases at J, with 20 bases between. CDR3 sequence reads: CASSPRDSGSLNEQFF. CDR3 sequence (DNA): TGCGCCAGCAGCCCCCGGGACTCCGGGTCTCTCAATGAGCAGTTCTTC. The full variable domain, with the rest looked up from reference TRBV5-1 and TRBJ2-1, is KAGVTQTPRYLIKTRGQQVTLSCSPISGHRSVSWYQQTPGQGLQFLFEYFSETQRNKGNFPGRFSGRQFSNSRSEMNVSTLELGDSALYLCASSPRDSGSLNEQFFGPGTRLTVL.

This chain connects TRBV6-2 or TRBV6-3 to TRBJ1-5, with 12 bases that match TRBD1. The trim removed 4 bases at V and 7 bases at J, leaving 8 bases unmatched. This CDR3 contains 16 residues. CDR1 is MNHEY, CDR2 SVGEGT, per germline. The CDR3 is CASSSGGQGAGQPQHF. In DNA, the CDR3 is TGTGCCAGCAGTTCGGGGGGACAGGGGGCCGGGCAGCCCCAGCATTTT.

The chain links TRBV29-1 to TRBJ1-5; 7 bases are shared with TRBD1. The CDR3 length is 14 residues. Germline V gene lookup returns CDR1 SQVTM and CDR2 ANQGSEA. V dropped 6 bases and J dropped 1; count of bases not matched to a gene: 6. CDR3 nucleotide sequence: TGCAGCGTCGACTCGGGACAGAGCAATCAGCCCCAGCATTTT. Its protein product is CSVDSGQSNQPQHF. Supplemented by reference TRBV29-1 and TRBJ1-5, the full variable domain reads SAVISQKPSRDICQRGTSLTIQCQVDSQVTMMFWYRQQPGQSLTLIATANQGSEATYESGFVIDKFPISRPNLTFSTLTVSNMSPEDSSIYLCSVDSGQSNQPQHFGDGTRLSIL.

The chain employs TRBV6-5 and TRBJ1-2; the D gene is possibly TRBD1 (6 bases). The ends were cut back, 6 bases at V and 7 bases at J, with 18 bases in the middle. The CDR3 totals 14 residues. Germline assignment: CDR1 MNHEY and CDR2 SVGAGI. CDR3 residues: CASRSHGGHFGYTF. In DNA, the CDR3 is TGTGCCAGCAGGTCCCACGGGGGGCACTTTGGCTACACCTTC.

This clone turned up a few times. Here the CDR3 DNA reads TGTGCCAGTAGTATAGATAGCCTGAACACTGAAGCTTTCTTT. It specifies CASSIDSLNTEAFF. The chain is built from TRBV19 and TRBJ1-1; D is uncertain. The CDR3 loop spans 14 amino acids. Germline assignment: CDR1 LNHDA and CDR2 SQIVND (reference sequence). The ends were cut back, 0 bases at V and 0 bases at J, with 5 bases in the middle.

The chain couples TRBV25-1 to TRBJ1-4, with TRBD1 as a possible D gene (5 bases). The CDR3 extends over 15 amino acids. Trimming took off 5 bases at V and 0 bases at J, with 10 bases between the two ends. Germline loops: CDR1 MGHDK, CDR2 SYGVNS. Written as DNA, the CDR3 is TGTGCCAGCAGTAGAACAGGAGCAACTAATGAAAAACTGTTTTTT. It is translated as CASSRTGATNEKLFF.

The chain couples TRBV6-5 to TRBJ1-2; D not resolved. This CDR3 contains 14 residues. Trimming stripped 5 bases from V and 2 bases from J, with 12 bases between. The V gene's germline CDR1 is MNHEY and CDR2 SVGAGI. CDR3 region: CASSPTVVNYGYTF. The CDR3 nucleotides read TGTGCCAGCAGTCCCACAGTAGTGAACTATGGCTACACCTTC.

This clone was seen a few times. J is TRBJ2-1 and V is TRBV6-2 or TRBV6-3; TRBD1 aligns across 10 bases. Germline V gene sequence: CDR1 MNHEY, CDR2 SVGEGT. V lost 4 bases and J lost 15; bases outside the gene matches: 9. The CDR3 loop spans 13 amino acids. CDR3 in DNA: TGTGCCAGCAGTTTCCAGACAGGGGGCATTCTGTTCTTC. Its translation: CASSFQTGGILFF.

V usage is TRBV27 and J usage is TRBJ2-5, with a possible D match to TRBD1 (6 bases). The CDR3 sequence is 14 residues long. CDR1 MNHEY and CDR2 SMNVEV come from the germline V gene (reference sequence). Trimming stripped 4 bases from V and 2 bases from J, with 11 bases between. In nucleotides, the CDR3 is TGTGCCAGCAGTTATCTGAGGGGGCAAGAGACCCAGTACTTC. This encodes CASSYLRGQETQYF.

The V and J genes are TRBV5-1 and TRBJ2-2; D perhaps matches TRBD2 (5 bases). The germline CDR1 and CDR2 sequences are SGHRS and YFSETQ. The V end lost 2 bases, the J end lost 7 bases, and 9 bases lay between the germline ends. This CDR3 is built from 13 residues. This CDR3 is CASSFFGNGELFF. The CDR3 DNA reads TGCGCCAGCAGCTTCTTCGGGAACGGGGAGCTGTTTTTT.

This clone was seen once. The rearrangement joins TRBV6-2 or TRBV6-3 to TRBJ1-1; D might be TRBD1 (5 bases). The CDR3 has 21 residues. Germline loops: CDR1 MNHEY, CDR2 SVGEGT. V lost 0 bases and J 0 bases, leaving 26 bases between the germline ends. The CDR3 DNA follows: TGTGCCAGCAGTTACTCGATAAACTCCATTCGGGGGAGAAACTTGAACACTGAAGCTTTCTTT. The encoded protein is CASSYSINSIRGRNLNTEAFF.

The genes are TRBV5-6 and TRBJ2-5; D might be TRBD1 (6 bases). This CDR3 region has 16 residues. V lost 7 bases to trimming and J lost 0 bases, with 19 bases between them. The germline CDR1 and CDR2 sequences are SGHDT and YYEEEE. The DNA for the CDR3 is TGTGCCAGCGACCAAGGCACGGGGACATACCAAGAGACCCAGTACTTC. Protein product: CASDQGTGTYQETQYF.

This clone was recorded once. The gene calls are TRBV27 and TRBJ2-2; D is perhaps TRBD2 (6 bases). The V end was cut by 3 bases, the J end by 7 bases, with 15 bases between. Germline CDR1 is MNHEY and CDR2 is SMNVEV (reference sequence). The CDR3 spans 15 residues. Here the CDR3 reads CASSFTGLKVGELFF. In DNA form, the CDR3 reads TGTGCCAGCAGTTTCACGGGACTGAAGGTCGGGGAGCTGTTTTTT.